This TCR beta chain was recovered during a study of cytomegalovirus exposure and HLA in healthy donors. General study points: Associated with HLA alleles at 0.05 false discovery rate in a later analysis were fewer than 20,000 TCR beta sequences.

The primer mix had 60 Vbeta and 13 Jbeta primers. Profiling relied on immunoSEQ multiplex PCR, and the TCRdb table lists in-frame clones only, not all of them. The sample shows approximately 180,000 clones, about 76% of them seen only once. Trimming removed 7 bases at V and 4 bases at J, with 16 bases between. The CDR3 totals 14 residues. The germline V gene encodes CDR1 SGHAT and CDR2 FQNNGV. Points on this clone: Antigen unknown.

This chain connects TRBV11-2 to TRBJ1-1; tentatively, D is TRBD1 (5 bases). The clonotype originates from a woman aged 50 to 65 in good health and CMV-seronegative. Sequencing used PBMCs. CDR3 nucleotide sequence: TGTGCCAGCACCCTTCGGCGGGGGATCACTGAAGCTTTCTTT. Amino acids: CASTLRRGITEAFF.